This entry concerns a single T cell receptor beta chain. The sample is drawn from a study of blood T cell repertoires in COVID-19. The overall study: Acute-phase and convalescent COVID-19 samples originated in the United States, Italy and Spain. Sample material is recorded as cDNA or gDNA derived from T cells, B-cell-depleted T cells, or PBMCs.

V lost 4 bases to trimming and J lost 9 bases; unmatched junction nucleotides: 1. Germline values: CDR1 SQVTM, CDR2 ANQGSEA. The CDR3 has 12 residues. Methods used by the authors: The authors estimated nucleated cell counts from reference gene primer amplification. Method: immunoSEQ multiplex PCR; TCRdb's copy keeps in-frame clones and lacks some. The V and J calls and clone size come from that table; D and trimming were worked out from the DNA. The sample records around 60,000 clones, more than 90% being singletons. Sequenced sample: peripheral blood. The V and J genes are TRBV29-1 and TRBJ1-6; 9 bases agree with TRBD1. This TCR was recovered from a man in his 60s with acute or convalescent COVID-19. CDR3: CSVADRGSPLHF. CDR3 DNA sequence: TGCAGCGTTGCGGACAGGGGTTCACCCCTCCACTTT.